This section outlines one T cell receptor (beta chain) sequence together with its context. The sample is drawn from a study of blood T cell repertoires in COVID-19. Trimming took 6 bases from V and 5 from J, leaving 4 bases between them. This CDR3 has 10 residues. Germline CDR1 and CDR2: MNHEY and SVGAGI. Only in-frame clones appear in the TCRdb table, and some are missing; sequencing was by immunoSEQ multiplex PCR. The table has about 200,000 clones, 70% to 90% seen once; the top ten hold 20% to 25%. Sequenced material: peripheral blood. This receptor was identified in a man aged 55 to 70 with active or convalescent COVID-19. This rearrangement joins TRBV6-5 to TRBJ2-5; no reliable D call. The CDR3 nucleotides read TGTGCCAGCAGCCCGGAGACCCAGTACTTC. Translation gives CASSPETQYF.